This paragraph covers one TCR beta chain sequence. This entry comes from a study of blood T cell repertoires in COVID-19. Study context: Samples of COVID-19 (acute and convalescent) were obtained from the United States, Italy and Spain. PBMCs, B-cell-depleted T cells, or T cells provided the cDNA or gDNA that made up the material.

V shed 2 bases and J 1 base; nucleotides not matched to a gene: 4. The CDR3 length is 15 residues. Germline assignment: CDR1 SGHRS and CDR2 YFSETQ. Original handling: Amplification with reference gene primers provided the estimates of nucleated cell counts. Clones were read by immunoSEQ multiplex PCR, and TCRdb kept only the in-frame ones, dropping some. The D gene and trimming were derived from the DNA, and the V and J assignments and clone size from that table. The sample yields approximately 200,000 clones, less than 90% seen once. This sequence was found in a man aged 35 to 55 with active or convalescent COVID-19. This chain uses TRBV5-1 with TRBJ1-2, with 8 bases that match TRBD1. The source material was peripheral blood. Here the CDR3 reads CASSFAGQDNYGYTF. The CDR3 DNA reads TGCGCCAGCAGCTTTGCGGGACAGGATAACTATGGCTACACCTTC.